Given below is one T cell receptor beta chain in context. Its antigen is not yet known. Within one base of it there is no much larger clone, and no base qualities were kept. Using the deep immunoSEQ assay, multiplex PCR amplified TCR CDR3 regions from genomic DNA. Extracted genomic DNA from each cell subset was spread evenly across all wells of several immunoSEQ 96-well plates, with each plate serving as a replicate. For sorted subsets, approximately 210 ng genomic DNA, equal to 30,000 to 35,000 T cell genomes, was loaded into each replicate PCR. Purified libraries were quantified with a Qubit 3.0 fluorometer, sized on a Bioanalyzer 2100, and re-quantified with the KAPA Library Quantification kit. A separate single-read 150-cycle Illumina NextSeq 550 flow cell was used to sequence each immunoSEQ 96-well plate. As for the original processing: The immunoSEQ output contained only junctional sequences without quality scores, so filtering could not match that applied to full-length reads. Sequences were annotated with PyIR, a Python wrapper for IgBLAST v1.9, using IMGT germline references to assign V/J genes and CDR3. Reads were filtered out if the reads had weak V/J assignments (E-value above 1e-6), no CDR3, stop codons, out-of-frame junctions, or ambiguous translated residues. V3J clonotypes were defined by identical inferred V gene, J gene, and CDR3 amino acid sequence. The percentage overlap between two repertoires was calculated by dividing the number of shared unique clonotypes by the size of the smaller repertoire. Richness of each repertoire was evaluated using RTK rarefaction, the Chao1 estimator, and Recon v2.1 estimates of unobserved clonotypes. OLGA was used to compute generation probabilities for all TCRbeta clonotypes that the gDNA method yielded from a handful of donors. Drawn from immuneACCESS, this table holds only the in-frame rearrangements with V and J called that TCRdb kept. Clones are partly lost; checked studies trace under half to an unresolved V gene and leave the rest unexplained. The V and J calls and clone size are taken from that table; D and trimming were inferred from the DNA. The sample profile shows about 2.3 million clones; 92% of them were found once. The ten largest clones capture roughly 0.34% of the sample.

Taken from cysteine to phenylalanine, the CDR3 has 14 residues. Of all the DNA, just the CDR3 is kept, 42 bases in frame from base 1. Sequences SEHNR (CDR1) and FQNEAQ (CDR2) are obtained from the germline V gene (reference sequence). Trimming costs V 6 bases and J 7 bases, and their ends lie 18 bases apart. Healthy HIV-negative adults with no recently reported acute infections or vaccinations were included as donors. Every donor was a Caucasian adult living in Nashville, Tennessee, USA. CD4+ T cells were enriched by magnetic negative selection; naive cells were then positively selected on CD45RA, and the negative fraction formed the memory subset. Blood was obtained by leukapheresis, after which PBMCs were separated by Ficoll-Histopaque density gradient centrifugation and cryopreserved in liquid nitrogen vapor phase. Analytical flow cytometry was used to check the purity and quantity of every magnetically sorted T cell population. Each sorted fraction had its genomic DNA isolated and then quantified by UV absorbance on a Nanodrop 2000c.

The data were obtained in a study of shared clonotypes between healthy human individuals (dated by TCRdb to 2019 to 2021). A note on the overall study: The cohort included three men and a couple of women between 18 and 49 years of age. Blood TCR repertoires of about 5 healthy adults were deeply sequenced to estimate repertoire size and the extent of clonotype sharing between individuals. Libraries were prepared and TCR repertoires were sequenced by different laboratories using diverse techniques, in order to increase sequencing depth and limit assay-specific biases. Between about 0.94 and 8.9 billion PBMCs per donor were obtained by leukapheresis. For each donor, three plates each were used for CD4 naive and CD4 memory, two plates were used for CD8 naive, and one plate was used for CD8 memory. Overall study results and their limits: Sampling was restricted to blood, and TCR repertoires in tissues likely differ from the TCR repertoires found in blood. Because the study included only a small number of donors, the genetic and exposure-history diversity represented was limited. Sharing across four donors was observed for 5% to 6.5% of naive CD4, less than 4% of naive CD8, 2% to 2.5% of memory CD4, and roughly 0.4% of memory CD8 clonotypes. Estimated clonotype richness was generally larger for naive than for memory subsets. Clonotypes shared by all four sorted-subset donors showed higher generation probabilities than non-shared clonotypes. Rarefaction of sorted-subset datasets indicated incomplete sequencing despite the large sequencing depth. Pairwise subsampling led to the expectation that sequencing depth would affect the degree of clonotype sharing among donors.

The sequence derives from a man younger than 35 in good health. Some clones in this sample may be carry-over from other donors' samples. Sequencing was done on a sample of naive CD4+ T cells from PBMCs. The cell subset or site label here, explained by the study, means: CD45RA+ positively selected. This sequence uses TRBV7-9 and TRBJ1-1, with TRBD1 tentatively as D gene (6 bases match). The CDR3 amino acid sequence is: CASRFQGSGSEAFF. The nucleotide sequence reads TGTGCCAGCAGGTTCCAGGGGTCGGGAAGTGAAGCTTTCTTT.